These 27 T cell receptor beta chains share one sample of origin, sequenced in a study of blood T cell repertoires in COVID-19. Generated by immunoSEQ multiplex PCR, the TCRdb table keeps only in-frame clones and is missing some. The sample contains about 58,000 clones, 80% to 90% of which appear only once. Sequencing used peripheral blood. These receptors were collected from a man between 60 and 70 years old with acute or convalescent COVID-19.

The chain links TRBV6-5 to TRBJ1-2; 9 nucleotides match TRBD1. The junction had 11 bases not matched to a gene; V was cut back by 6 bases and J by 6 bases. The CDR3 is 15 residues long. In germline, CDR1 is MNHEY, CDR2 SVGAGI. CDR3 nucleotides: TGTGCCAGCAGCGTTCGAGGACAGGGGATCCATGGCTACACCTTC. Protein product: CASSVRGQGIHGYTF.

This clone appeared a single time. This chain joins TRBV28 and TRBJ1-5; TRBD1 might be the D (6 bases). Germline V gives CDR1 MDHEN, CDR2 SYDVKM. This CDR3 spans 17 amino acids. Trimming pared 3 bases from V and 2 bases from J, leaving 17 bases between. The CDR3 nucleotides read TGTGCCAGCAGTTTTTCAATGGACAGAAGGGGCAATCAGCCCCAGCATTTT. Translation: CASSFSMDRRGNQPQHF.

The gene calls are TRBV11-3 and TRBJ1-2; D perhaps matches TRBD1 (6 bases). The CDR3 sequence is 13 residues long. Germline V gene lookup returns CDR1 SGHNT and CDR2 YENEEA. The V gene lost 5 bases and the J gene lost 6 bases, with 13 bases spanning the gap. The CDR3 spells CASSLQGPHGYTF. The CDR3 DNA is TGTGCCAGCAGCCTACAGGGCCCTCATGGCTACACCTTC.

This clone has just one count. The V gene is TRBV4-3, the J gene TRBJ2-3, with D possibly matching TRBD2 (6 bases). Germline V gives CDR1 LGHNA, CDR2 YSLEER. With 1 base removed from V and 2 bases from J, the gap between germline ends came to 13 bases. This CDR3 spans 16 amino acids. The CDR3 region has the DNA TGCGCCAGCAGCCAAGTTGGGACTGAAGACACAGATACGCAGTATTTT. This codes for CASSQVGTEDTDTQYF.

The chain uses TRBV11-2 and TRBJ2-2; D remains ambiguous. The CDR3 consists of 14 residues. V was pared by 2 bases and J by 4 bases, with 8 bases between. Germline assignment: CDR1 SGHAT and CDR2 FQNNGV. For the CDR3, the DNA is TGTGCCAGCAGCTTAATACAGAGCACCGGGGAGCTGTTTTTT. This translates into CASSLIQSTGELFF.

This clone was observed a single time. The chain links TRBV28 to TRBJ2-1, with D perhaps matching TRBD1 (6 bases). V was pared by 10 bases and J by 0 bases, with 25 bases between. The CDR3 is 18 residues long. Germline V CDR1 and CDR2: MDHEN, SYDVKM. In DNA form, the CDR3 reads TGTGCCACTCAGGACAGCTACCATAAAAAGAGCTCCTACAATGAGCAGTTCTTC. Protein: CATQDSYHKKSSYNEQFF.

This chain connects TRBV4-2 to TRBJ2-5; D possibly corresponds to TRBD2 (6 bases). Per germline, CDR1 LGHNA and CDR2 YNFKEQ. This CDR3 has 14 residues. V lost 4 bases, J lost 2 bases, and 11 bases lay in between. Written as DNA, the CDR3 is TGTGCCAGCAGCCCCATAGCGGAACAAGAGACCCAGTACTTC. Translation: CASSPIAEQETQYF.

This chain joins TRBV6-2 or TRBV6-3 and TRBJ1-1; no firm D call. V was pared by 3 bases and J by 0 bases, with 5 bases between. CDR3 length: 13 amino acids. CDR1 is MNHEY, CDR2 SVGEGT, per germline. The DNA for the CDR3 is TGTGCCAGCAGTTATCGGTTGAACACTGAAGCTTTCTTT. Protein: CASSYRLNTEAFF.

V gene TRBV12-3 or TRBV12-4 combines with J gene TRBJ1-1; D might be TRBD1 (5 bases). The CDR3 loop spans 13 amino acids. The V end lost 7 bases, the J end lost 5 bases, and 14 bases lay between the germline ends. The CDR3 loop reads CASTGGGWTEAFF. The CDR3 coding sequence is TGTGCCAGCACCGGGGGGGGTTGGACTGAAGCTTTCTTT.

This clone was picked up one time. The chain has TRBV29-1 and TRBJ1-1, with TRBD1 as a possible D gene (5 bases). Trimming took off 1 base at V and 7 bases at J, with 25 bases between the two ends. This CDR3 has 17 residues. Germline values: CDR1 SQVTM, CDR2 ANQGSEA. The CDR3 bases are TGCAGCGTTGAAGGACCCGGGGGGACCGGGCGCTTTTTTGAAGCTTTCTTT. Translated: CSVEGPGGTGRFFEAFF.

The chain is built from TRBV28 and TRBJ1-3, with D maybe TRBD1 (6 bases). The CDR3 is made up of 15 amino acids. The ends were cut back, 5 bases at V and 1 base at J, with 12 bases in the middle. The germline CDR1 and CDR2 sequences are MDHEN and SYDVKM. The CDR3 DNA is TGTGCCAGCAGTCGCACAGGGCGTTCTGGAAACACCATATATTTT. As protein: CASSRTGRSGNTIYF. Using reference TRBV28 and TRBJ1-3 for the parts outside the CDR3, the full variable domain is DVKVTQSSRYLVKRTGEKVFLECVQDMDHENMFWYRQDPGLGLRLIYFSYDVKMKEKGDIPEGYSVSREKKERFSLILESASTNQTSMYLCASSRTGRSGNTIYFGEGSWLTVV.

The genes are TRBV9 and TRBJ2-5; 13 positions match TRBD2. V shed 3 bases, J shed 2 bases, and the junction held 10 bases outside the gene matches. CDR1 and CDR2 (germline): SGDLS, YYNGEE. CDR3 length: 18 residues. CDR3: CASSAQGLAGQLQETQYF. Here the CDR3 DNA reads TGTGCCAGCAGCGCGCAGGGACTAGCGGGACAATTACAAGAGACCCAGTACTTC.

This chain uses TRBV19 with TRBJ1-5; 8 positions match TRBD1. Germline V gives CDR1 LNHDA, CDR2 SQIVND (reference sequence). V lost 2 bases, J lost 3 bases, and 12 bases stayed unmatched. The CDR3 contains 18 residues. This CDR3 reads CASSIRGGTGRYNQPQHF. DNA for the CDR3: TGTGCCAGTAGTATACGAGGTGGGACAGGACGGTACAATCAGCCCCAGCATTTT.

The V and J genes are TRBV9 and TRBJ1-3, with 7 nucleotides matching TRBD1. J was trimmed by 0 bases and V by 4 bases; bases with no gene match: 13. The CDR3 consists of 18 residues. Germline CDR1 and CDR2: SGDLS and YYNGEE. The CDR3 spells CASSPPRTGRSSGNTIYF. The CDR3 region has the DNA TGTGCCAGCAGCCCCCCCCGGACAGGCCGGAGCTCTGGAAACACCATATATTTT.

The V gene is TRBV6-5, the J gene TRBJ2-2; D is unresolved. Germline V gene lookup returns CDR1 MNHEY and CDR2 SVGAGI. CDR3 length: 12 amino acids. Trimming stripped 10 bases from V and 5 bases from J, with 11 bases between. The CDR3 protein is CATSPRTGELFF. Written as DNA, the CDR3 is TGTGCCACCTCACCGAGAACCGGGGAGCTGTTTTTT.

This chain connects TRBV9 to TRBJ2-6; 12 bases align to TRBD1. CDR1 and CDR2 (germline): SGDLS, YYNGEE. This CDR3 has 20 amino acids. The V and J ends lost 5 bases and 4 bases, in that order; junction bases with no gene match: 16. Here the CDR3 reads CASSNTGTGGVGPGANVLTF. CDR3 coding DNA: TGTGCCAGCAGTAATACCGGGACAGGGGGCGTAGGACCCGGGGCCAACGTCCTGACTTTC. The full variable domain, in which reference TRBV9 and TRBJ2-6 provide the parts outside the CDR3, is DSGVTQTPKHLITATGQRVTLRCSPRSGDLSVYWYQQSLDQGLQFLIQYYNGEERAKGNILERFSAQQFPDLHSELNLSSLELGDSALYFCASSNTGTGGVGPGANVLTFGAGSRLTVL.

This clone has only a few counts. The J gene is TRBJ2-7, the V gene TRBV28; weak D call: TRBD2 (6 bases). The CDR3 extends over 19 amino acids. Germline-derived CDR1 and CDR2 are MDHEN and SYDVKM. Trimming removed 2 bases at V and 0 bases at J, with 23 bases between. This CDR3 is CASSLKLATYNGVSYEQYF. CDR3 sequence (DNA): TGTGCCAGCAGTTTAAAGCTAGCGACCTACAACGGGGTCTCCTACGAGCAGTACTTC.

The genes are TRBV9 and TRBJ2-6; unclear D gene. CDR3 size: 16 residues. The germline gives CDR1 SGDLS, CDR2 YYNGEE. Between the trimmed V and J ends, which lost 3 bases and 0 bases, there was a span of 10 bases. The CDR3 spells CASSAVLSSGANVLTF. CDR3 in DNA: TGTGCCAGCAGCGCCGTTCTCAGCTCTGGGGCCAACGTCCTGACTTTC.

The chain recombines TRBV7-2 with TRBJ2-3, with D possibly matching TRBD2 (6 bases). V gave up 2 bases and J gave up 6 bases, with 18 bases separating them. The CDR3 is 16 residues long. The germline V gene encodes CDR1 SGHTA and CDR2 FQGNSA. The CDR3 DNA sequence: TGTGCCAGCAGCTTATCACGGCGGGACCCACCCGATACGCAGTATTTT. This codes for CASSLSRRDPPDTQYF.

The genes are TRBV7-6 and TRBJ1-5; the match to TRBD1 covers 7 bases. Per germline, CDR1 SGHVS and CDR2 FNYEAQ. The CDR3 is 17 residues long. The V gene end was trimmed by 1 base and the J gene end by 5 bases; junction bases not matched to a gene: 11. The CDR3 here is CASSLGSGTALYQPQHF. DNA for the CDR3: TGTGCCAGCAGCTTAGGGTCCGGGACAGCCTTATATCAGCCCCAGCATTTT. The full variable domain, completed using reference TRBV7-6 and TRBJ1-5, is GAGVSQSPRYKVTKRGQDVALRCDPISGHVSLYWYRQALGQGPEFLTYFNYEAQQDKSGLPNDRFSAERPEGSISTLTIQRTEQRDSAMYRCASSLGSGTALYQPQHFGDGTRLSIL.

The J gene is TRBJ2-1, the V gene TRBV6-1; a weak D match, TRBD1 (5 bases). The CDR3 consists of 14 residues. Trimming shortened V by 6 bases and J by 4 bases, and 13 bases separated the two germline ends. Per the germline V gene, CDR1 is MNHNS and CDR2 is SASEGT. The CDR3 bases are TGTGCCAGCAGCGCGAGGACATCATACAATGAGCAGTTCTTC. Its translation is CASSARTSYNEQFF.

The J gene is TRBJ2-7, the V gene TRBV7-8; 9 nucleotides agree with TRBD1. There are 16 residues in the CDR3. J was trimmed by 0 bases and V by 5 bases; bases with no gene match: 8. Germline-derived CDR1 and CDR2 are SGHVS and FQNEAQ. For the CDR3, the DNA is TGTGCCAGCAGCCGACCGGGACAGGGTAGCTCCTACGAGCAGTACTTC. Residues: CASSRPGQGSSYEQYF.

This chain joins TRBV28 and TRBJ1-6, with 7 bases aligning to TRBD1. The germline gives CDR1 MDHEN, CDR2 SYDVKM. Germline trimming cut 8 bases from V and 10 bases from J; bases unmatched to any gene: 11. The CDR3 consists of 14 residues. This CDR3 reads CASDPRQGRSPLHF. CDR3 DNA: TGTGCCAGCGACCCGCGACAGGGAAGATCACCCCTCCACTTT.

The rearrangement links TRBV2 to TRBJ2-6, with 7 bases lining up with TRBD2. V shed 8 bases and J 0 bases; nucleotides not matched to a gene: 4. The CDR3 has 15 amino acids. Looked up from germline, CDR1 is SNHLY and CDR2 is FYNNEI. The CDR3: CASRRESSGANVLTF. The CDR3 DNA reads TGTGCCAGCCGGCGGGAGAGCTCTGGGGCCAACGTCCTGACTTTC.

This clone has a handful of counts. As DNA, the CDR3 is TGTGCCAGCAGGTCTAGGGCAGGGGTTGGCTACGAGCAGTACTTC. Its translation: CASRSRAGVGYEQYF. This chain connects TRBV6-5 to TRBJ2-7; D is perhaps TRBD1 (6 bases). The CDR3 contains 15 residues. Germline V lookup: CDR1 MNHEY, CDR2 SVGAGI. V lost 6 bases and J 3 bases, leaving 18 bases between the germline ends.

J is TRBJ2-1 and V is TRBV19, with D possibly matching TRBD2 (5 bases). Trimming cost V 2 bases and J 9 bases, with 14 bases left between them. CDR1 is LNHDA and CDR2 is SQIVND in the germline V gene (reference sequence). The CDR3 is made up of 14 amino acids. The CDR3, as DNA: TGTGCCAGTAGTATAAGTTTCCGGGAAGGTGAGCAGTTCTTC. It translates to CASSISFREGEQFF.

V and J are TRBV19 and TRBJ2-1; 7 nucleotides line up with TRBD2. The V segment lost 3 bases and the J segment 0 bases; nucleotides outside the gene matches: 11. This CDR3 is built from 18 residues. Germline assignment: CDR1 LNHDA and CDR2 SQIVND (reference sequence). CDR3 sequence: CASSISRRGSSSYNEQFF. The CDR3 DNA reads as TGTGCCAGTAGTATCAGTCGACGCGGGAGTAGCTCCTACAATGAGCAGTTCTTC.